This T cell receptor (beta chain) was recovered during a study of T cell repertoires in cytomegalovirus infection (dated by TCRdb to the late 2010s). At the level of the whole study: Because public TCR beta signatures pointed to carriage of CMV infection together with the matching HLA type, the HLA type of each donor mattered for the analysis.

Sequencing relied on an Illumina HiSeq 1500. Using fastp trimming at Q25 and MiXCR clonotype assembly, TCRdb reanalyzed the public sequencing data and kept in-frame beta chains. CDR3 protein duplicates are merged, each entry listing the most common genes and DNA. The sample table lists 200,000 to 300,000 distinct CDR3 sequences, about 13% of them with a count of one. Of the sample, around 8.8% falls within the top ten clones. A word on this clonotype: Its antigen has not been determined. The record has no base qualities; no much larger clone is one base away.

The germline V end is reduced by 5 bases and the J end by 4 bases; junction bases left unmatched: 4. The germline V gene (reference sequence) yields MNHEY for CDR1 and SMNVEV for CDR2. From the cysteine up to the phenylalanine, the CDR3 has a length of 14 residues. Here the CDR3 DNA is all that survives: 42 bases in frame from base 1. The study at large found these results: Carriers of CMV infection plus the relevant HLA type were discriminated by the cumulative frequency of public TCR beta family members in the study cohort and in an independent roughly 340-donor cohort. In the ex vivo response, HLA-C-restricted CMV-specific TCR beta clonotypes were dominant, and in two of eight donors the single most frequent clonotype came from this HLA-C-restricted group.

This chain joins TRBV27 to TRBJ1-4; 7 nucleotides in the junction match TRBD1. Sequencing was performed on PBMCs. This sequence was found in a human donor in good health (CMV status not recorded). Some clones in this sample may be carry-over from other donors' samples. Read as DNA, the sequence is TGTGCCAGCAGTCCCCGGGACAGTAATGAAAAACTGTTTTTT. The resulting protein is CASSPRDSNEKLFF.